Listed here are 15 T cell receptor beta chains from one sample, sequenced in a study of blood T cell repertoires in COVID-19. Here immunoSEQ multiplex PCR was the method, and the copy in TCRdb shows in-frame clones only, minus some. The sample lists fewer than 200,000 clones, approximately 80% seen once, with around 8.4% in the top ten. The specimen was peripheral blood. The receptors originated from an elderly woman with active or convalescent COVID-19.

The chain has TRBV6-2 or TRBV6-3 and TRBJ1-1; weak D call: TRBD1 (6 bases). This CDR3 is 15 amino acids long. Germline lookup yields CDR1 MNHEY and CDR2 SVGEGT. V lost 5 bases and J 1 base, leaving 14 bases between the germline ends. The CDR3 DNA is TGTGCCAGCAGTATAAGACAGGCGCAGAACACTGAAGCTTTCTTT. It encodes CASSIRQAQNTEAFF.

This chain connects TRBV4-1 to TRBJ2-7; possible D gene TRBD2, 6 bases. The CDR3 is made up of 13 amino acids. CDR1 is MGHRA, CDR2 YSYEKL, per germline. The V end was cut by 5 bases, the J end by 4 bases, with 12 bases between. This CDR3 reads CASSKGLQYEQYF. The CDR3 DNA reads TGCGCCAGCAGCAAGGGACTCCAATACGAGCAGTACTTC.

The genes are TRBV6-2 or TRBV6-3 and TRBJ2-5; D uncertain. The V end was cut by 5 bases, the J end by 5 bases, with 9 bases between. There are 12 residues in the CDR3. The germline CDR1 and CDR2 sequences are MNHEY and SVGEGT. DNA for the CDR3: TGTGCCAGCAGTGACCAGAGGGAGACCCAGTACTTC. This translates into CASSDQRETQYF.

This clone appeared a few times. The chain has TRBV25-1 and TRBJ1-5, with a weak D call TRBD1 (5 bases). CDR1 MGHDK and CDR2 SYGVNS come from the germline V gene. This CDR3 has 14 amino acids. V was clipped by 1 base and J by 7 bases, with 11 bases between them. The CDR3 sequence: CASSESTGPQPQHF. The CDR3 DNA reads TGTGCCAGCAGTGAATCAACAGGTCCCCAGCCCCAGCATTTT.

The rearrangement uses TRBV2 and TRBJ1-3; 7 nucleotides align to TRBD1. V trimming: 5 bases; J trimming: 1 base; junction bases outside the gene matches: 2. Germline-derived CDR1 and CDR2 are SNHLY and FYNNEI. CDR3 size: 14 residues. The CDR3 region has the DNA TGTGCCAGCAGTCAACAGGGGTCTGGAAACACCATATATTTT. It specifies CASSQQGSGNTIYF.

The DNA for the CDR3 is TGCGCCAGCAGTGTCAGGCTTAATGAAAAACTGTTTTTT. It specifies CASSVRLNEKLFF. The rearrangement uses TRBV10-2 and TRBJ1-4; no definite D call. Trimming took off 4 bases at V and 4 bases at J, with 7 bases between the two ends. Germline values: CDR1 WSHSY, CDR2 SAAADI. CDR3 length equals 13 residues.

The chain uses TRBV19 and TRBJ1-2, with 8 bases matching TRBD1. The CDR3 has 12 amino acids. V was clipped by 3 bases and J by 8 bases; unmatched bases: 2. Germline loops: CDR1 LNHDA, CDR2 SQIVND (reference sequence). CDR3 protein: CASSIWTGGYTF. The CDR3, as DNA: TGTGCCAGTAGTATCTGGACAGGGGGCTACACCTTC.

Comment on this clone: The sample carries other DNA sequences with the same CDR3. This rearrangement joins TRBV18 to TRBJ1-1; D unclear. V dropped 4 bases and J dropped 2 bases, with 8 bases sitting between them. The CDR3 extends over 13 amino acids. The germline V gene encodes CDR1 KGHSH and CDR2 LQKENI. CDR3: CASSRQVNTEAFF. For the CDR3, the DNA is TGTGCCAGCTCACGGCAGGTCAACACTGAAGCTTTCTTT.

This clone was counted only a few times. Here the CDR3 reads CAWSVISGANVLTF. CDR3 DNA: TGTGCCTGGAGTGTCATCTCTGGGGCCAACGTCCTGACTTTC. The chain couples TRBV30 to TRBJ2-6; D is uncertain. Trimming removed 0 bases at V and 0 bases at J, with 3 bases between. The CDR3 totals 14 residues. From germline, CDR1 is GTSNPN and CDR2 SVGIG (reference sequence).

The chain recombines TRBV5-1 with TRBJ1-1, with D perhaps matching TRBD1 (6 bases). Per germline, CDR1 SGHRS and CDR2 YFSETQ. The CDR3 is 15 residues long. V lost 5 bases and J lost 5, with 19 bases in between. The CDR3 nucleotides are TGCGCCAGCAGATCTGATACAGGGTCGGGAACTGAAGCTTTCTTT. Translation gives CASRSDTGSGTEAFF.

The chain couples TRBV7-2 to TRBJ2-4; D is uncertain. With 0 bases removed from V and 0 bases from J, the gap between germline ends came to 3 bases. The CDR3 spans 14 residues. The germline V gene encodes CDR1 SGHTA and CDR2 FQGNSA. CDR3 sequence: CASSLAVAKNIQYF. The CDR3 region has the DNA TGTGCCAGCAGCTTAGCCGTAGCCAAAAACATTCAGTACTTC.

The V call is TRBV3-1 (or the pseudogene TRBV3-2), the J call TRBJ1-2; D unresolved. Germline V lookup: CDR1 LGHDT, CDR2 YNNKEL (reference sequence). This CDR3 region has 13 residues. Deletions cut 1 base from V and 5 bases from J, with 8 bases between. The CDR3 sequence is CASSQAAEYGYTF. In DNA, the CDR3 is TGTGCCAGCAGCCAAGCTGCGGAGTATGGCTACACCTTC.

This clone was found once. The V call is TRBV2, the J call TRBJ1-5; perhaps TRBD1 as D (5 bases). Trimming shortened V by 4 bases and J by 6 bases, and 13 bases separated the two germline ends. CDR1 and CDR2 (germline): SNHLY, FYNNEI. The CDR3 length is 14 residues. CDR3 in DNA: TGTGCCAGCAGTGTGGGGGGTAGGTTTCAGCCCCAGCATTTT. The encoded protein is CASSVGGRFQPQHF.

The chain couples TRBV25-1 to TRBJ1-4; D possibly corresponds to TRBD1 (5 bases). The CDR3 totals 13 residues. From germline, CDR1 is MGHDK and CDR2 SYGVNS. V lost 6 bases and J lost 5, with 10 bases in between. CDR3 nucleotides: TGTGCCAGCAGGGGGGGTGCGAATGAAAAACTGTTTTTT. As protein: CASRGGANEKLFF.

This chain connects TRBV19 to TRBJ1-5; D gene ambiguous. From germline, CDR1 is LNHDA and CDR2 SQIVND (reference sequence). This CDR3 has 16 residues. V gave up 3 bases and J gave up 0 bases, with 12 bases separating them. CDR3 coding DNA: TGTGCCAGTAGTATGGCGGTAACGGATAGCAATCAGCCCCAGCATTTT. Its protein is CASSMAVTDSNQPQHF.